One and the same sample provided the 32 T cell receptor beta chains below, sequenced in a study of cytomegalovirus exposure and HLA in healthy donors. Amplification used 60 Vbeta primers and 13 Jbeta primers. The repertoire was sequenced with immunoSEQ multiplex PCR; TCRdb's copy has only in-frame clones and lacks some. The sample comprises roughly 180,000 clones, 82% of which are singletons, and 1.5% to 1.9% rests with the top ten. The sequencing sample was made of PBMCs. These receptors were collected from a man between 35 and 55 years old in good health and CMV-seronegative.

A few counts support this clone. The CDR3 DNA follows: TGTGCCAGCAGCTCCCGGGACGGCGGGACCTACGAGCAGTACTTC. It yields the protein CASSSRDGGTYEQYF. The rearrangement uses TRBV7-2 and TRBJ2-7, with TRBD2 as a possible D gene (6 bases). The germline V and J ends were trimmed by 4 bases and 2 bases, with 15 bases remaining between them. Germline loops: CDR1 SGHTA, CDR2 FQGNSA. There are 15 residues in the CDR3.

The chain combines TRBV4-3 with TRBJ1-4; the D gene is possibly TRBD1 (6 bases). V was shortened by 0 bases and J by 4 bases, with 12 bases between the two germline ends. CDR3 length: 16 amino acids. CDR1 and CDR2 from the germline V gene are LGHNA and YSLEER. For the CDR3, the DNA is TGCGCCAGCAGCCAAGATGGGGGGGCCCTTAATGAAAAACTGTTTTTT. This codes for CASSQDGGALNEKLFF.

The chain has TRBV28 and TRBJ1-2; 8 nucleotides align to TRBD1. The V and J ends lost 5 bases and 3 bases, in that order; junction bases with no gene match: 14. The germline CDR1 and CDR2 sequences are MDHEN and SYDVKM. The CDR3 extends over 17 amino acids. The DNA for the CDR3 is TGTGCCAGCAGTCCTCGGACAGGGAAGTCGGGGGACTATGGCTACACCTTC. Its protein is CASSPRTGKSGDYGYTF.

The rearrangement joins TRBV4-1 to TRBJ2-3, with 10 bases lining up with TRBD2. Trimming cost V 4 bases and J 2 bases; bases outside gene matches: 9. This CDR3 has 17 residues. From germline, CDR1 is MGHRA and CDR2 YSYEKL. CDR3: CASSPAGGPGLTDTQYF. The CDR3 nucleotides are TGCGCCAGCAGCCCAGCGGGAGGGCCTGGGCTCACAGATACGCAGTATTTT.

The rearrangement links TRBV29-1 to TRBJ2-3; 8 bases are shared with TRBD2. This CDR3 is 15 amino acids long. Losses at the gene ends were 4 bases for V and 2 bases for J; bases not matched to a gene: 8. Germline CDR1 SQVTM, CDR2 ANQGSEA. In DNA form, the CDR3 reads TGCAGCGTTGCGTCCCAGCGGGGGCTCACAGATACGCAGTATTTT. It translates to CSVASQRGLTDTQYF.

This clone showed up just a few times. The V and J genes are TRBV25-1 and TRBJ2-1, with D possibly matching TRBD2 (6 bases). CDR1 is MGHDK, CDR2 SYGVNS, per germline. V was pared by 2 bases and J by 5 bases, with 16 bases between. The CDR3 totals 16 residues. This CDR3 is CASSEGFGRGNNEQFF. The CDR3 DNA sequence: TGTGCCAGCAGTGAAGGTTTTGGGCGGGGTAACAATGAGCAGTTCTTC.

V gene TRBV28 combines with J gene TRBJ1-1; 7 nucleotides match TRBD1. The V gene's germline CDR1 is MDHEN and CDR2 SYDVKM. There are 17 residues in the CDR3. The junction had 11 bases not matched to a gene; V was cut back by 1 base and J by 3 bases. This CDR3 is CASSLSRTGARDTEAFF. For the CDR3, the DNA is TGTGCCAGCAGTTTATCACGCACAGGGGCTAGGGACACTGAAGCTTTCTTT.

The CDR3 protein is CASPPVAGGSYNEQFF. In nucleotides, the CDR3 is TGTGCCAGCCCTCCGGTAGCGGGGGGGTCCTACAATGAGCAGTTCTTC. This chain connects TRBV28 to TRBJ2-1, with 11 bases matching TRBD2. Germline V gives CDR1 MDHEN, CDR2 SYDVKM. V was clipped by 8 bases and J by 1 base; unmatched bases: 7. CDR3 size: 16 residues.

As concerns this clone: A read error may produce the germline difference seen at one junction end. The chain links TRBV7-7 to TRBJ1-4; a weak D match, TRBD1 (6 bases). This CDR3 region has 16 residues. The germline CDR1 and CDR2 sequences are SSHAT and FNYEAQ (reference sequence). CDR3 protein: CASSLHPGATNEKLFF. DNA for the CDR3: TGTGCTAGCAGCTTACACCCAGGGGCAACTAATGAAAAACTGTTTTTT.

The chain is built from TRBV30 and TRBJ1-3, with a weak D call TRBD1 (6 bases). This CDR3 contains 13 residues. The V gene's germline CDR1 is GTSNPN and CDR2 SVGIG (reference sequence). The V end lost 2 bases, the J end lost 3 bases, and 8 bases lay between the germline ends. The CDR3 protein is CAWSTGIGNTIYF. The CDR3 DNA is TGTGCCTGGAGTACAGGGATTGGAAACACCATATATTTT.

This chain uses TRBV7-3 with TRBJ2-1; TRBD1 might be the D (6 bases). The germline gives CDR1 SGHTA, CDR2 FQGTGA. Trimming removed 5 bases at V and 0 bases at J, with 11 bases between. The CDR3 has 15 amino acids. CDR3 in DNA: TGTGCCAGCAGCCCACGGACAGCCTCCTACAATGAGCAGTTCTTC. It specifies CASSPRTASYNEQFF.

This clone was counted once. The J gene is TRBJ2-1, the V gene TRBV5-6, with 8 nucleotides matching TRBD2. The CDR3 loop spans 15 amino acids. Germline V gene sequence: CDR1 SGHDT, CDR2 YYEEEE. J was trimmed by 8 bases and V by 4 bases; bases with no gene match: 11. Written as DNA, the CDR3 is TGTGCCAGCAGCCCCGGAGCGGGAGTCTCAGATGAGCAGTTCTTC. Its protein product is CASSPGAGVSDEQFF.

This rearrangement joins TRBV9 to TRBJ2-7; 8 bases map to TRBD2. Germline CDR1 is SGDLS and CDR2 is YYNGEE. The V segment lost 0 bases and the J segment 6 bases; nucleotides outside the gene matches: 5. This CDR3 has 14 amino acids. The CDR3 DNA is TGTGCCAGCAGCGTAGAATCGGGAGGGGGCGAGCAGTACTTC. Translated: CASSVESGGGEQYF.

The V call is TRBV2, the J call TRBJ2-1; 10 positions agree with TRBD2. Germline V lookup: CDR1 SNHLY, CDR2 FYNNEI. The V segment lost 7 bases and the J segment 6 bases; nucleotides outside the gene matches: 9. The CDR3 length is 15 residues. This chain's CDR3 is CASTGGLAGVNEQFF. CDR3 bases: TGTGCCAGCACCGGAGGGCTAGCGGGGGTCAATGAGCAGTTCTTC.

The CDR3 spells CASSQGHSYEQYF. The CDR3 DNA sequence: TGCGCCAGCAGCCAGGGACACTCCTACGAGCAGTACTTC. The chain joins TRBV4-3 to TRBJ2-7, with TRBD1 as a possible D gene (6 bases). V was cut by 3 bases and J by 0 bases, with 6 bases left in between. Looked up from germline, CDR1 is LGHNA and CDR2 is YSLEER. This CDR3 is 13 amino acids long.

The DNA for the CDR3 is TGTGCCAGCAGCTTTGGGACAGGGGCACCGCAGCCCCAGCATTTT. Protein sequence: CASSFGTGAPQPQHF. This rearrangement joins TRBV5-6 to TRBJ1-5; 10 nucleotides line up with TRBD1. The CDR3 is 15 amino acids. The J segment lost 7 bases and the V segment lost 2 bases, leaving 6 bases of the junction unmatched. Germline CDR1 SGHDT, CDR2 YYEEEE.

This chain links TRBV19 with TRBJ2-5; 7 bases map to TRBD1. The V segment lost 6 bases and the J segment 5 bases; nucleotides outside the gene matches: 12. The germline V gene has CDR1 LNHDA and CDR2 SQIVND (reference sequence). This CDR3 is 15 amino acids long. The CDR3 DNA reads TGTGCCAGTAGCCGGGACAGCGACAGGCAGGAGACCCAGTACTTC. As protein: CASSRDSDRQETQYF. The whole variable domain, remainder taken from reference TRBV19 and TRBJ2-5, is DGGITQSPKYLFRKEGQNVTLSCEQNLNHDAMYWYRQDPGQGLRLIYYSQIVNDFQKGDIAEGYSVSREKKESFPLTVTSAQKNPTAFYLCASSRDSDRQETQYFGPGTRLLVL.

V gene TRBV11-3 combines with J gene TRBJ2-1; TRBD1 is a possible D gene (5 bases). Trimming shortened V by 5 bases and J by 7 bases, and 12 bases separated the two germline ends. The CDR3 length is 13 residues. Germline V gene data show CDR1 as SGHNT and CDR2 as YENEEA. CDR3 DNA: TGTGCCAGCAGCCCCAGCAGGGTGAATGAGCAGTTCTTC. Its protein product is CASSPSRVNEQFF. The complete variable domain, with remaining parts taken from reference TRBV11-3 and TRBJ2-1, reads EAGVVQSPRYKIIEKKQPVAFWCNPISGHNTLYWYLQNLGQGPELLIRYENEEAVDDSQLPKDRFSAERLKGVDSTLKIQPAELGDSAVYLCASSPSRVNEQFFGPGTRLTVL.

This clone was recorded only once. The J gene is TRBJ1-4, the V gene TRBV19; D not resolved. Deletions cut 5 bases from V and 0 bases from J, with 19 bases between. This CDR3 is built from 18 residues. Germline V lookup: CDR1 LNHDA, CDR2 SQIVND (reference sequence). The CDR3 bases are TGTGCCAGTAGTCCCCCTGGCGGTCCCCTTGCAACTAATGAAAAACTGTTTTTT. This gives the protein CASSPPGGPLATNEKLFF.

The CDR3 DNA reads as TGTGCCAGCAGCCAAGTGGTAGTCCGGACAGGACAACAAGAGACCCAGTACTTC. The encoded protein is CASSQVVVRTGQQETQYF. The chain combines TRBV14 with TRBJ2-5; 7 bases are shared with TRBD1. CDR1 and CDR2 (germline): SGHDN, FVKESK. J gave up 2 bases and V 1 base, and 13 bases lay outside the gene matches. The CDR3 extends over 18 amino acids.

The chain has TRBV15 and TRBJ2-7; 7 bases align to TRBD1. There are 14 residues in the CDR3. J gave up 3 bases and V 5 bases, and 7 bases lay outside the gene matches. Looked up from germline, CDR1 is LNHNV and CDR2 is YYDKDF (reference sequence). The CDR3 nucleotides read TGTGCCACCAGCTCCCGGGACAGATTCTACGAGCAGTACTTC. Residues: CATSSRDRFYEQYF.

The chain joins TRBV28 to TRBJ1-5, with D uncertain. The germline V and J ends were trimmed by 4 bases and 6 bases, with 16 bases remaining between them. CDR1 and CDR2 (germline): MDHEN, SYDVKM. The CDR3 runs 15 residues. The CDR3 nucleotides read TGTGCCAGCAGTTCGTGGACTGCGTCCGGTCAGCCCCAGCATTTT. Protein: CASSSWTASGQPQHF. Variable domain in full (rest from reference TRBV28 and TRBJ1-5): DVKVTQSSRYLVKRTGEKVFLECVQDMDHENMFWYRQDPGLGLRLIYFSYDVKMKEKGDIPEGYSVSREKKERFSLILESASTNQTSMYLCASSSWTASGQPQHFGDGTRLSIL.

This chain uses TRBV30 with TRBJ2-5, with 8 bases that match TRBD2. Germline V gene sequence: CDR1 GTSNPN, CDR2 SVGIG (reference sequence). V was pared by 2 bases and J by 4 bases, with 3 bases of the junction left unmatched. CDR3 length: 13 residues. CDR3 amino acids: CAWSPGGRETQYF. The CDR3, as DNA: TGTGCCTGGAGTCCGGGGGGGCGAGAGACCCAGTACTTC.

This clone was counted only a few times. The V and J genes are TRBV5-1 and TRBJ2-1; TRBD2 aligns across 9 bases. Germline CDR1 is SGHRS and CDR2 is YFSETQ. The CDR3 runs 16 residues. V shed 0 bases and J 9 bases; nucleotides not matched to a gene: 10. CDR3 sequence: CASSLDPAGGGSEQFF. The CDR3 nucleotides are TGCGCCAGCAGCTTGGATCCAGCGGGGGGCGGGAGTGAGCAGTTCTTC.

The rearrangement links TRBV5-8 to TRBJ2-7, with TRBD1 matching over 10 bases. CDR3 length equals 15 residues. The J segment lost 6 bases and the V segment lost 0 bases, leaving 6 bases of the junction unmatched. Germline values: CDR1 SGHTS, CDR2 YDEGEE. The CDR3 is CASSLGGTGEVEQYF. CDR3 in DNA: TGTGCCAGCAGCTTGGGCGGGACAGGGGAGGTCGAGCAGTACTTC.

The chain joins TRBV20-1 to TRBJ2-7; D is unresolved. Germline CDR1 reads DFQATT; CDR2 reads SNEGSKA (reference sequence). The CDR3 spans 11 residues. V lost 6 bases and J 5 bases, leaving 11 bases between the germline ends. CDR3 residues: CSATSSDEQYF. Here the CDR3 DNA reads TGCAGTGCCACCTCATCGGACGAGCAGTACTTC.

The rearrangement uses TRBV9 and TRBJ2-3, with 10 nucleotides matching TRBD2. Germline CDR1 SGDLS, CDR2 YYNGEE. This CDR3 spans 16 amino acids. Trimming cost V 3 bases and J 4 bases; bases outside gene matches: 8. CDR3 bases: TGTGCCAGCAGCGAAAGGGGCAGCGGGAGGGCAGATACGCAGTATTTT. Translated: CASSERGSGRADTQYF.

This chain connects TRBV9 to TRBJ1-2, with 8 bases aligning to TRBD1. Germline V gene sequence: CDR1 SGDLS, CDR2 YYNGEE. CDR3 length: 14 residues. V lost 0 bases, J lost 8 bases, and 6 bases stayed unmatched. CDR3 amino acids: CASSVDQQGGGYTF. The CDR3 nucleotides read TGTGCCAGCAGCGTAGATCAACAGGGGGGAGGCTACACCTTC.

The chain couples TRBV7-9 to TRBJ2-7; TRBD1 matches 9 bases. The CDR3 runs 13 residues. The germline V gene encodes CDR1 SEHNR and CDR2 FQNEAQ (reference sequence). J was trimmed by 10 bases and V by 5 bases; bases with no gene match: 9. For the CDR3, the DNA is TGTGCCAGCAGCCCCGCGGGACAGGGTTTTCAGTACTTC. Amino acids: CASSPAGQGFQYF.

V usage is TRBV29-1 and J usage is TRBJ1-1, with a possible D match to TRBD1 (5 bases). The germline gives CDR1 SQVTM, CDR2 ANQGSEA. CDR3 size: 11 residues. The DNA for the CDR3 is TGCAGAGCCAGGGCGAACACTGAAGCTTTCTTT. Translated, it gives CRARANTEAFF.

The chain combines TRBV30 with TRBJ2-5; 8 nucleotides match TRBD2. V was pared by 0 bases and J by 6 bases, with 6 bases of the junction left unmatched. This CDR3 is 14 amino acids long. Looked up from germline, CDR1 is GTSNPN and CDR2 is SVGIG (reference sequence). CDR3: CAWSVSGGGQTQYF. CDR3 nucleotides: TGTGCCTGGAGTGTTTCGGGGGGGGGACAGACCCAGTACTTC.

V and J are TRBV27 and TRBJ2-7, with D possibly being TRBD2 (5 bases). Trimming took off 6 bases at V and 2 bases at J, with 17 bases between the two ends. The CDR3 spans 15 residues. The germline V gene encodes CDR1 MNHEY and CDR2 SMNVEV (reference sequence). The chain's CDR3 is CASSLYRELAYEQYF. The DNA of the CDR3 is TGTGCCAGCAGCCTTTACCGGGAACTTGCCTACGAGCAGTACTTC.